The 28 T cell receptor beta chains below come from one sample, sequenced in a study of human T cells and chemical hapten exposure. The sample's time point: pre-sensitization, week 0. Specified treatment: therapeutic diphenylcyclopropenone sensitization with weekly scalp DPC. Via MiXCR, TCRdb re-called the RACE reads, giving one row per CDR3 protein. The sample includes around 330,000 distinct CDR3 sequences, roughly 6% of them seen just once. The sequenced sample was whole blood, obtained in connection with sensitization to the hapten diphenylcyclopropenone (DPC). These receptors originate from a woman under 30 with alopecia areata. Some clones in this sample may be carry-over from other donors' samples.

This clonotype has a count of ten or more. The chain carries TRBV6-5 and TRBJ1-1; D is perhaps TRBD1 (5 bases). This CDR3 comprises 12 residues. Germline lookup yields CDR1 MNHEY and CDR2 SVGAGI. The V and J ends lost 5 bases and 2 bases respectively, with 6 bases between them. CDR3 DNA: TGTGCCAGCAGTGGGGGTAACACTGAAGCTTTCTTT. The encoded protein is CASSGGNTEAFF.

The chain couples TRBV6-2 or TRBV6-3 to TRBJ1-5, with D uncertain. V lost 5 bases to trimming and J lost 4 bases, with 9 bases between them. The CDR3 runs to 13 residues. Germline CDR1 MNHEY, CDR2 SVGEGT. DNA of the CDR3: TGTGCCAGCAGTCGTATACAGAATCAGCCCCAGCATTTT. The encoded protein is CASSRIQNQPQHF.

There are many counts of this clonotype. V gene TRBV7-9 combines with J gene TRBJ1-4; the match to TRBD1 covers 8 bases. Trimming cost V 4 bases and J 7 bases; bases outside gene matches: 5. The CDR3 runs to 14 residues. The germline V gene has CDR1 SEHNR and CDR2 FQNEAQ (reference sequence). The CDR3 sequence is CASSSGQGGEKLFF. In nucleotides, the CDR3 is TGTGCCAGCAGCTCAGGACAGGGAGGTGAAAAACTGTTTTTT.

There are many counts of this clonotype. V and J are TRBV25-1 and TRBJ2-3; TRBD2 matches at 7 bases. Germline V gene sequence: CDR1 MGHDK, CDR2 SYGVNS. The ends lost 6 bases at V and 2 bases at J; junction bases unmatched: 5. There are 14 residues in the CDR3. The CDR3 DNA reads TGTGCCAGCAGAGCGGGGAGGCACACAGATACGCAGTATTTT. Residues: CASRAGRHTDTQYF.

Ten or more counts support this clonotype. V and J are TRBV3-1 and TRBJ1-5; D is perhaps TRBD1 (6 bases). CDR3 size: 16 residues. V was cut by 3 bases and J by 4 bases, with 16 bases left in between. The germline V gene encodes CDR1 LGHDT and CDR2 YNNKEL (reference sequence). CDR3 coding DNA: TGTGCCAGCAGCCAGGGGTCCGGGACAATGAATCAGCCCCAGCATTTT. Amino acid sequence: CASSQGSGTMNQPQHF.

J is TRBJ2-1 and V is TRBV7-3, with a weak D call TRBD1 (6 bases). This CDR3 has 15 amino acids. V was clipped by 2 bases and J by 8 bases, with 16 bases between them. Germline lookup yields CDR1 SGHTA and CDR2 FQGTGA. The CDR3 reads CASSLGGHSSYEQFF. In DNA form, the CDR3 reads TGTGCCAGCAGCTTAGGGGGACACTCAAGCTATGAGCAGTTCTTC. The entire variable domain, with the rest obtained from reference TRBV7-3 and TRBJ2-1, is as follows: GAGVSQTPSNKVTEKGKYVELRCDPISGHTALYWYRQSLGQGPEFLIYFQGTGAADDSGLPNDRFFAVRPEGSVSTLKIQRTERGDSAVYLCASSLGGHSSYEQFFGPGTRLTVL.

This clonotype appeared many times. This chain connects TRBV5-1 to TRBJ1-1; 8 positions agree with TRBD1. From germline, CDR1 is SGHRS and CDR2 YFSETQ. The CDR3 runs to 16 residues. The J segment lost 0 bases and the V segment lost 4 bases, leaving 8 bases of the junction unmatched. The CDR3 spells CASSPGQGYMNTEAFF. The CDR3 coding sequence is TGCGCCAGCAGCCCAGGACAGGGATACATGAACACTGAAGCTTTCTTT.

This clonotype showed up many times. The V gene is TRBV4-2, the J gene TRBJ2-1; D ambiguous. The V end lost 0 bases, the J end lost 8 bases, and 14 bases lay between the germline ends. The CDR3 consists of 15 residues. Germline loops: CDR1 LGHNA, CDR2 YNFKEQ. As DNA, the CDR3 is TGTGCCAGCAGCCAAGATGTCTATGGCTTGGATGAGCAGTTCTTC. Translation: CASSQDVYGLDEQFF.

This clonotype was detected ten times or more. This chain connects TRBV3-1 to TRBJ1-2; no reliable D call. This CDR3 is built from 14 residues. Germline V gene data show CDR1 as LGHDT and CDR2 as YNNKEL (reference sequence). Trimming removed 1 base from V and 1 base from J, with 7 bases in between. This chain's CDR3 is CASSQGSINYGYTF. CDR3 bases: TGTGCCAGCAGCCAAGGCAGCATTAACTATGGCTACACCTTC.

This clonotype occurred a few times. V usage is TRBV11-2 and J usage is TRBJ2-7, with D unclear. Germline loops: CDR1 SGHAT, CDR2 FQNNGV. The CDR3 extends over 15 amino acids. The ends were cut back, 5 bases at V and 2 bases at J, with 16 bases in the middle. CDR3 in amino acids: CASSAATGLTYEQYF. The CDR3 nucleotides are TGTGCCAGCAGCGCCGCGACTGGTCTCACCTACGAGCAGTACTTC.

This clonotype was seen more than once but under ten times. The chain joins TRBV7-9 to TRBJ1-2; D is ambiguous. The CDR3 extends over 14 amino acids. The germline V gene has CDR1 SEHNR and CDR2 FQNEAQ (reference sequence). Trimming pared 1 base from V and 8 bases from J, leaving 14 bases between. The CDR3 protein is CASSLERQAGGYTF. As DNA, the CDR3 is TGTGCCAGCAGCTTAGAACGTCAGGCGGGCGGCTACACCTTC.

This clonotype was seen at least ten times. The chain combines TRBV5-4 with TRBJ2-3; 8 nucleotides agree with TRBD2. This CDR3 region has 15 residues. In germline, CDR1 is SGHNT, CDR2 YYREEE (reference sequence). V lost 0 bases, J lost 5 bases, and 5 bases stayed unmatched. The CDR3 bases are TGTGCCAGCAGCTTGGCCAGCGGGGGTTTAGATACGCAGTATTTT. It encodes CASSLASGGLDTQYF.

This clonotype was detected many times. This chain connects TRBV29-1 to TRBJ2-3; D may be TRBD2 (5 bases). The CDR3 consists of 12 residues. Germline V gene sequence: CDR1 SQVTM, CDR2 ANQGSEA. Trimming removed 3 bases from V and 4 bases from J, with 8 bases in between. The CDR3 DNA reads TGCAGCGTTGACGGGGATTCAGATACGCAGTATTTT. Translated, it gives CSVDGDSDTQYF.

This clonotype occurred a few times. The junction departs from the called germline gene at one end, perhaps through a read error. The chain links TRBV13 to TRBJ1-2; D is possibly TRBD1 (5 bases). CDR1 and CDR2 from the germline V gene are PRHDT and FYEKMQ (reference sequence). CDR3 length: 11 amino acids. The CDR3 DNA reads as TGTGCCAGCAGCTCACCGGGACCCCTCGCCTTC. This sequence encodes CASSSPGPLAF.

The chain joins TRBV20-1 to TRBJ1-5, with 7 bases lining up with TRBD1. The CDR3 has 13 residues. Germline loops: CDR1 DFQATT, CDR2 SNEGSKA (reference sequence). Unmatched junction bases numbered 4, after V lost 8 bases and J lost 0 bases. The CDR3: CSPRGDSNQPQHF. The CDR3 bases are TGCAGTCCCAGGGGGGATAGCAATCAGCCCCAGCATTTT.

This clonotype was picked up a small number of times. This rearrangement joins TRBV4-1 to TRBJ2-3; 8 bases map to TRBD2. CDR3 length: 16 amino acids. Germline V gives CDR1 MGHRA, CDR2 YSYEKL. V shed 0 bases and J 6 bases; nucleotides not matched to a gene: 8. CDR3 DNA sequence: TGCGCCAGCAGCCAAGATCAGGGGACGGGAGGGGATACGCAGTATTTT. It codes for CASSQDQGTGGDTQYF.

This clonotype was detected ten times or more. The J gene is TRBJ1-5, the V gene TRBV29-1; D is unresolved. V lost 4 bases and J lost 1, with 5 bases in between. This CDR3 comprises 12 residues. Germline V gene sequence: CDR1 SQVTM, CDR2 ANQGSEA. The CDR3 DNA reads TGCAGCGTTGGAGGCAGCAATCAGCCCCAGCATTTT. It encodes CSVGGSNQPQHF.

In its sample, this clonotype was seen many times. The chain is built from TRBV19 and TRBJ1-5; D call uncertain. This CDR3 has 15 amino acids. The V gene lost 2 bases and the J gene lost 4 bases, with 12 bases spanning the gap. Germline V lookup: CDR1 LNHDA, CDR2 SQIVND (reference sequence). CDR3 region: CASSIIATVNQPQHF. CDR3 bases: TGTGCCAGTAGTATAATCGCAACAGTAAATCAGCCCCAGCATTTT.

The chain employs TRBV10-3 and TRBJ2-7; 7 nucleotides match TRBD2. Germline loops: CDR1 ENHRY, CDR2 SYGVKD. CDR3 length: 13 amino acids. V dropped 4 bases and J dropped 2; count of bases not matched to a gene: 2. CDR3 amino acids: CAISVAGAYEQYF. CDR3 DNA: TGTGCCATCAGTGTCGCGGGGGCCTACGAGCAGTACTTC.

The chain is built from TRBV15 and TRBJ1-5; D is undetermined. Trimming took 0 bases from V and 10 from J, leaving 13 bases between them. The length of the CDR3 is 14 residues. In germline, CDR1 is LNHNV, CDR2 YYDKDF (reference sequence). CDR3 sequence reads: CATSRDRSAGPQHF. Here the CDR3 DNA reads TGTGCCACCAGCAGAGATCGTAGCGCCGGTCCCCAGCATTTT.

The chain couples TRBV11-3 to TRBJ2-3; 11 bases are a match to TRBD2. Unmatched junction bases numbered 11, after V lost 3 bases and J lost 9 bases. This CDR3 spans 16 amino acids. Germline CDR1 reads SGHNT; CDR2 reads YENEEA. CDR3 protein: CASSFRSGGAGVTQYF. Written as DNA, the CDR3 is TGTGCCAGCAGCTTCCGTAGCGGGGGGGCCGGAGTAACGCAGTATTTT.

This clonotype was found a few times. The chain recombines TRBV28 with TRBJ2-1; D is undetermined. The germline gives CDR1 MDHEN, CDR2 SYDVKM. The CDR3 consists of 12 residues. Trimming removed 4 bases at V and 8 bases at J, with 9 bases between. The CDR3 loop reads CASSSNSYEQFF. CDR3 sequence (DNA): TGTGCCAGCAGTTCTAACAGTTATGAGCAGTTCTTC.

This clonotype was seen at least ten times. This chain uses TRBV29-1 with TRBJ2-1; D could derive from TRBD1 or TRBD2 (6 bases each). CDR3 size: 15 residues. V was pared by 5 bases and J by 5 bases, with 19 bases between. CDR1 and CDR2 (germline): SQVTM, ANQGSEA. The CDR3 protein is CSVPQRGASNNEQFF. The CDR3 DNA sequence: TGCAGCGTTCCCCAAAGGGGGGCATCGAACAATGAGCAGTTCTTC.

This clonotype has only a few counts. This chain uses TRBV12-5 with TRBJ2-1; no definite D call. Germline V gene lookup returns CDR1 LGHNT and CDR2 FRNRAP. The CDR3 is 15 amino acids. The V end was cut by 7 bases, the J end by 2 bases, with 15 bases between. CDR3 sequence reads: CASASESGAYNEQFF. For the CDR3, the DNA is TGTGCTAGTGCCTCCGAGTCTGGGGCCTACAATGAGCAGTTCTTC. Looking up the rest from reference TRBV12-5 and TRBJ2-1 gives the full variable domain: DARVTQTPRHKVTEMGQEVTMRCQPILGHNTVFWYRQTMMQGLELLAYFRNRAPLDDSGMPKDRFSAEMPDATLATLKIQPSEPRDSAVYFCASASESGAYNEQFFGPGTRLTVL.

This clonotype has at least ten counts. The chain recombines TRBV3-1 with TRBJ2-1, with TRBD2 identical over 7 bases. The J segment lost 5 bases and the V segment lost 4 bases, leaving 5 bases of the junction unmatched. This CDR3 has 14 amino acids. The germline V gene encodes CDR1 LGHDT and CDR2 YNNKEL (reference sequence). The chain's CDR3 is CASSPLGGNNEQFF. DNA for the CDR3: TGTGCCAGCAGCCCCTTGGGGGGGAACAATGAGCAGTTCTTC.

The chain's CDR3 is CASSPNHQGNEQYF. The DNA of the CDR3 is TGTGCCAGCAGCCCCAATCATCAGGGGAACGAGCAGTACTTC. The chain employs TRBV3-1 and TRBJ2-7, with D maybe TRBD1 (6 bases). The CDR3 spans 14 residues. Germline V gene sequence: CDR1 LGHDT, CDR2 YNNKEL (reference sequence). The V and J ends lost 4 bases and 5 bases respectively, with 15 bases between them.

Ten or more counts support this clonotype. The chain combines TRBV7-2 with TRBJ2-7, with D possibly being TRBD2 (5 bases). CDR1 is SGHTA, CDR2 FQGNSA, per germline. V lost 5 bases and J lost 2, with 13 bases in between. The CDR3 is made up of 14 amino acids. The CDR3 reads CASSLPGKPYEQYF. The CDR3 bases are TGTGCCAGCAGCCTCCCGGGAAAACCCTACGAGCAGTACTTC.

This clonotype was observed a few times. The CDR3 sequence is CASSEYEVRGEQYF. The CDR3 DNA sequence: TGTGCCAGCAGTGAATATGAGGTCCGGGGCGAGCAGTACTTC. The V call is TRBV6-1, the J call TRBJ2-7, with D possibly TRBD2 on 5 matching bases. V dropped 2 bases and J dropped 6 bases, with 14 bases sitting between them. Germline CDR1 reads MNHNS; CDR2 reads SASEGT. CDR3 length equals 14 residues.